Detailed here is one T cell receptor (beta chain). Its antigen is as yet unknown. These data come from a study of CXCR3-negative and CXCR3-positive naive CD8 T cells. Findings of the study overall: For CXCR3-positive naive cells, TRB CDR3s were more hydrophobic than those of CXCR3-negative naive cells.

5' RACE with UMI labels generated the TRB cDNA libraries. For each CDR3 protein, TCRdb gives one entry from its re-call of the 5' RACE reads, without DNA. This sample's clone table lists some 53,000 distinct CDR3 sequences. The CDR3 has 14 residues. Germline-derived CDR1 and CDR2 are SQVTM and ANQGSEA. The source material was naive CXCR3+ CD8+ T cells from blood. Subset given: CD45RO-CCR7+CD27+CD95- naive CD8+ T cells expressing CXCR3 (TNR3+). This sequence originates from a human donor in good health. Some clones in this sample may be carry-over from other donors' samples. V is TRBV29-1 and J is TRBJ1-2; TCRdb's D call of TRBD1 is untestable without DNA. CDR3 residues: CSVSARQANYGYTF.